The 4 T cell receptor beta chains below all came from one sample that was sequenced in a study of blood T cell repertoires in COVID-19. Using immunoSEQ multiplex PCR, the repertoire was profiled, and TCRdb retains in-frame clones only, with some absent. The table shows about 69,000 clones, with 90% occurring only once. Sequencing used peripheral blood. Every receptor here comes from a woman under 30 with acute or convalescent COVID-19.

V usage is TRBV12-3 or TRBV12-4 and J usage is TRBJ2-7; no definite D call. V was cut by 4 bases and J by 7 bases, with 11 bases left in between. CDR3 length equals 12 residues. CDR3 amino acids: CASSYTRLEQYF. The DNA of the CDR3 is TGTGCCAGCAGTTACACCCGTCTGGAGCAGTACTTC.

The genes are TRBV7-2 and TRBJ2-2, with 9 bases fitting TRBD1. The CDR3 runs 16 residues. V was clipped by 5 bases and J by 1 base; unmatched bases: 5. Germline V lookup: CDR1 SGHTA, CDR2 FQGNSA. The CDR3 DNA follows: TGTGCCAGCAGCGTAGACAGGGGGTGGAACACCGGGGAGCTGTTTTTT. Amino acids: CASSVDRGWNTGELFF.

This clone was counted once. CDR3 amino acids: CASSPPAGSSRDRDSPGAQYF. In DNA form, the CDR3 reads TGTGCCAGCTCACCACCCGCGGGTAGCTCCCGGGACAGGGACAGCCCCGGGGCCCAGTACTTC. The genes are TRBV18 and TRBJ2-5; 9 nucleotides match TRBD1. With 0 bases clipped from V and 9 bases from J, the junction kept 26 bases outside the gene matches. CDR3 length: 21 residues. The germline V gene encodes CDR1 KGHSH and CDR2 LQKENI.

The chain combines TRBV7-9 with TRBJ2-3; a weak D match, TRBD2 (5 bases). This CDR3 contains 16 residues. Germline-derived CDR1 and CDR2 are SEHNR and FQNEAQ (reference sequence). V lost 7 bases to trimming and J lost 3 bases, with 20 bases between them. The CDR3 protein is CASTLATLGSTDTQYF. CDR3 nucleotide sequence: TGTGCCAGCACCCTCGCTACACTAGGTTCTACAGATACGCAGTATTTT.